The clone carrying this TCR beta chain showed up many times. This sample is part of a study of neurological immune-mediated disorders. TCRdb fed the 5' RACE reads into MiXCR, producing one record per CDR3 protein. Of tens of thousands of distinct CDR3 sequences detected, about an eighth appear once; the ten largest clones hold less than 2%. J gave up 3 bases and V 4 bases, and 4 bases lay outside the gene matches. Germline-derived CDR1 and CDR2 are SGHTA and FQGNSA. CDR3 length equals 15 residues. This rearrangement joins TRBV7-2 to TRBJ2-5; 11 bases align to TRBD2. Specimen: PBMCs. This clonotype originated in a man aged 55 to 69 in good health. The CDR3 spells CASSSLAGGKETQYF. In nucleotides, the CDR3 is TGTGCCAGCAGCTCGTTAGCGGGGGGGAAAGAGACCCAGTACTTC.